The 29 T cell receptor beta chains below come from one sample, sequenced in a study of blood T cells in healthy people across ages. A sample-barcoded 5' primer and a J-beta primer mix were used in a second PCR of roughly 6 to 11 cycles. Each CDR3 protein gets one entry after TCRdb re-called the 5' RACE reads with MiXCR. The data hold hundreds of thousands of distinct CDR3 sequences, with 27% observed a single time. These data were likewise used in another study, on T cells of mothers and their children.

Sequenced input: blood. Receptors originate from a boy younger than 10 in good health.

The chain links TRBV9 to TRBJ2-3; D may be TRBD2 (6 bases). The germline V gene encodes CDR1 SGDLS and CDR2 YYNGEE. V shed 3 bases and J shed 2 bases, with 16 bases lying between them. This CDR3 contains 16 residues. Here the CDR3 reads CASSARPGLHTDTQYF. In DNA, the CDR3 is TGTGCCAGCAGCGCCCGGCCGGGACTTCACACAGATACGCAGTATTTT. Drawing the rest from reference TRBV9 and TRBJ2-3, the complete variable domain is DSGVTQTPKHLITATGQRVTLRCSPRSGDLSVYWYQQSLDQGLQFLIQYYNGEERAKGNILERFSAQQFPDLHSELNLSSLELGDSALYFCASSARPGLHTDTQYFGPGTRLTVL.

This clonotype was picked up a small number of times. This CDR3 reads CALHDGGDGYTF. The CDR3 nucleotides are TGTGCCCTGCACGATGGGGGAGATGGCTACACCTTC. V and J are TRBV7-9 and TRBJ1-2; weak D call: TRBD1 (5 bases). Trimming removed 11 bases at V and 6 bases at J, with 16 bases between. Germline V gene sequence: CDR1 SEHNR, CDR2 FQNEAQ (reference sequence). CDR3 length equals 12 residues.

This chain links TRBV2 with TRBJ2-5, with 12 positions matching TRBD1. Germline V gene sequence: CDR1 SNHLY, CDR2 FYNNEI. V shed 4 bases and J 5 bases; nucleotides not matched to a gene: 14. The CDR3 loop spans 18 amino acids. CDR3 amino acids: CASSGLNIGTGGAETQYF. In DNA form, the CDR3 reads TGTGCCAGCAGTGGACTCAATATCGGGACAGGGGGCGCGGAGACCCAGTACTTC.

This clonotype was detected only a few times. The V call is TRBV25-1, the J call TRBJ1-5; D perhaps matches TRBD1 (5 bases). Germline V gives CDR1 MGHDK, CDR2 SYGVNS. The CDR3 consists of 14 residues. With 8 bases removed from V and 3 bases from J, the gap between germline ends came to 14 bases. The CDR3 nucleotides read TGTGCCAGCGGTTGGGGAGGGGTCAATCAGCCCCAGCATTTT. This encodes CASGWGGVNQPQHF.

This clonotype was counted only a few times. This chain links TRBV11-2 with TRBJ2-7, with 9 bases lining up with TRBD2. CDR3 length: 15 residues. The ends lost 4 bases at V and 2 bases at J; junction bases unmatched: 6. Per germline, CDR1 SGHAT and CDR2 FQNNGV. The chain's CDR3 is CASSSLAGRPYEQYF. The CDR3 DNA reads TGTGCCAGCAGCTCGCTAGCGGGACGCCCCTACGAGCAGTACTTC. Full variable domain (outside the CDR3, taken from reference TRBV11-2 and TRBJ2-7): EAGVAQSPRYKIIEKRQSVAFWCNPISGHATLYWYQQILGQGPKLLIQFQNNGVVDDSQLPKDRFSAERLKGVDSTLKIQPAKLEDSAVYLCASSSLAGRPYEQYFGPGTRLTVT.

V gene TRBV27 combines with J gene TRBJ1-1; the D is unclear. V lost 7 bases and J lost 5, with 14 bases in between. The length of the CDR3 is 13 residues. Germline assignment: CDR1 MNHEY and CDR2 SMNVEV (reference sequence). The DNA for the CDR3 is TGTGCCAGCATGGGAGGGTTTTGGACTGAAGCTTTCTTT. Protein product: CASMGGFWTEAFF.

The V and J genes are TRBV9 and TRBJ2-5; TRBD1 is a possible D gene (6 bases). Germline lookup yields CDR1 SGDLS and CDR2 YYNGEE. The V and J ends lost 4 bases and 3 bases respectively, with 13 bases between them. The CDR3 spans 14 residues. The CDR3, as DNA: TGTGCCAGCAGCACCGGCCCAGGGGAAGAGACCCAGTACTTC. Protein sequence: CASSTGPGEETQYF. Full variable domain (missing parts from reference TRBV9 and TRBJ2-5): DSGVTQTPKHLITATGQRVTLRCSPRSGDLSVYWYQQSLDQGLQFLIQYYNGEERAKGNILERFSAQQFPDLHSELNLSSLELGDSALYFCASSTGPGEETQYFGPGTRLLVL.

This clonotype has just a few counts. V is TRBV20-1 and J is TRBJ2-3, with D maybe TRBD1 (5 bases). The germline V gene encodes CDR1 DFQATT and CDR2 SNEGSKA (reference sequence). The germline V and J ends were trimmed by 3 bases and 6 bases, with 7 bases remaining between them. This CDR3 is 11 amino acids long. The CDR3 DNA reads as TGCAGTGCTAGGCGACAGGATACGCAGTATTTT. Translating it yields CSARRQDTQYF.

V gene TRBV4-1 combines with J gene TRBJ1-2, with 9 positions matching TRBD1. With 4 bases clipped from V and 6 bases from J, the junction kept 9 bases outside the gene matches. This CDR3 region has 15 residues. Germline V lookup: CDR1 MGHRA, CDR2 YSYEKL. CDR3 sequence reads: CASSRRTGASDGYTF. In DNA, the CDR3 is TGCGCCAGCAGCCGAAGGACAGGGGCCTCCGATGGCTACACCTTC.

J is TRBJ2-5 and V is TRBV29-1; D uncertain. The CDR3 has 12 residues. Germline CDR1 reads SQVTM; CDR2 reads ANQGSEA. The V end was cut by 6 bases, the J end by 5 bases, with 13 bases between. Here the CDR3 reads CSVRWGRETQYF. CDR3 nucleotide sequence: TGCAGCGTACGATGGGGTCGGGAGACCCAGTACTTC. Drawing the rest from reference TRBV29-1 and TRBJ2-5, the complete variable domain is SAVISQKPSRDICQRGTSLTIQCQVDSQVTMMFWYRQQPGQSLTLIATANQGSEATYESGFVIDKFPISRPNLTFSTLTVSNMSPEDSSIYLCSVRWGRETQYFGPGTRLLVL.

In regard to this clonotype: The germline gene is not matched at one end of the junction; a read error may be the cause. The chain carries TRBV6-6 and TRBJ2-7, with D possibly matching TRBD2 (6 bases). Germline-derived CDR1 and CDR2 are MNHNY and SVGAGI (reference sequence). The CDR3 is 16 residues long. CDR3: CASSWRVGHEYNERFF. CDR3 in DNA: TGTGCCAGCAGTTGGAGGGTGGGGCACGAATACAATGAGCGGTTCTTC.

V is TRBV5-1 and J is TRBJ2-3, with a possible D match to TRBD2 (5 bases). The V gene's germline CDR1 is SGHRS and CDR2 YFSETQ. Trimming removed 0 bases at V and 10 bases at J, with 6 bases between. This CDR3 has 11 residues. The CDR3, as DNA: TGCGCCAGCAGCTTGGCGGGGTCGCAGTATTTT. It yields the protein CASSLAGSQYF.

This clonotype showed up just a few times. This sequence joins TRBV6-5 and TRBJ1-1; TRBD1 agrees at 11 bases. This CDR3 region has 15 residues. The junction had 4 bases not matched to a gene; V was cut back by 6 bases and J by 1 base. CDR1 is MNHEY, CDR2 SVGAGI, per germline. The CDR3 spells CASSRDRGRNTEAFF. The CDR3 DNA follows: TGTGCCAGCAGCCGGGACAGGGGGAGGAACACTGAAGCTTTCTTT.

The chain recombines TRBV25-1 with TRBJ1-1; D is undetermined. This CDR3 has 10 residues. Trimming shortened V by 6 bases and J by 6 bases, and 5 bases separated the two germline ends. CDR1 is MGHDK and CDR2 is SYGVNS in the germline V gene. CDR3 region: CASRSSEAFF. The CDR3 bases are TGTGCCAGCAGAAGCTCTGAAGCTTTCTTT. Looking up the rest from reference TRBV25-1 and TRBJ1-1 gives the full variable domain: EADIYQTPRYLVIGTGKKITLECSQTMGHDKMYWYQQDPGMELHLIHYSYGVNSTEKGDLSSESTVSRIRTEHFPLTLESARPSHTSQYLCASRSSEAFFGQGTRLTVV.

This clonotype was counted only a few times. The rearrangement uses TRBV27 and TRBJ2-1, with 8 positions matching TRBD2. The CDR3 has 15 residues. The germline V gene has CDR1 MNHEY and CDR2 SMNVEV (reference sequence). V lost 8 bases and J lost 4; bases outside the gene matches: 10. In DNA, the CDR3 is TGTGCCAGCCGGGCTAGCGGGCATGGGTACAATGAGCAGTTCTTC. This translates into CASRASGHGYNEQFF.

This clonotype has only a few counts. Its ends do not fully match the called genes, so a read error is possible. CDR3 DNA: TGTGCCAGCAGTGACGGGAGCACAGGTACGCAGTATTTT. It translates to CASSDGSTGTQYF. This rearrangement joins TRBV6-4 to TRBJ2-3; tentatively, D is TRBD1 or TRBD2 (5 bases each). The germline CDR1 and CDR2 sequences are MRHNA and SNTAGT. The CDR3 has 13 residues.

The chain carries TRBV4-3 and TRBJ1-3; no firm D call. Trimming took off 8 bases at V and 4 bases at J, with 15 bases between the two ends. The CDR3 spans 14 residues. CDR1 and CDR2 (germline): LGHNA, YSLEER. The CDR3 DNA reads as TGCGCCAGCCCAGACGACAAGGAAGGAAACACCATATATTTT. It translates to CASPDDKEGNTIYF.

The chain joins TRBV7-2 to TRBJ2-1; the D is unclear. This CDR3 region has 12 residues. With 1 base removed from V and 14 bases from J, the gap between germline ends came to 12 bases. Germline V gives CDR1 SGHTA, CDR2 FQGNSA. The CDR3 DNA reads TGTGCCAGCAGCTTAGTGGGCAGAGTCGAGTTCTTC. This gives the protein CASSLVGRVEFF.

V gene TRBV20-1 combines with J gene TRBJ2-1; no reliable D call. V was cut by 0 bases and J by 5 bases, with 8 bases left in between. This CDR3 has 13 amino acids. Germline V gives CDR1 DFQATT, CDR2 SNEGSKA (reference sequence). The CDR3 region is CSAREAPNNEQFF. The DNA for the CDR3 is TGCAGTGCTAGAGAGGCACCCAACAATGAGCAGTTCTTC.

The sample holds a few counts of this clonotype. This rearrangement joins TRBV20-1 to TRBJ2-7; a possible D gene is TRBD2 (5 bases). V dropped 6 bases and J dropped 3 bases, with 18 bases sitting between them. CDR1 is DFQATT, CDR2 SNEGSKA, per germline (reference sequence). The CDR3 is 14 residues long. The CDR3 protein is CSARKEGVRYEQYF. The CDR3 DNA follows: TGCAGTGCCCGCAAAGAGGGCGTCCGCTACGAGCAGTACTTC.

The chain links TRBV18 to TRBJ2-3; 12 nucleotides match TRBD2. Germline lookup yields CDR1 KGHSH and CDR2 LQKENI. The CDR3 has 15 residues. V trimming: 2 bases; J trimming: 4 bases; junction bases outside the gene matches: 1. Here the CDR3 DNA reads TGTGCCAGCTCACCAAGGACTAGCGGGGCAGATACGCAGTATTTT. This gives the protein CASSPRTSGADTQYF.

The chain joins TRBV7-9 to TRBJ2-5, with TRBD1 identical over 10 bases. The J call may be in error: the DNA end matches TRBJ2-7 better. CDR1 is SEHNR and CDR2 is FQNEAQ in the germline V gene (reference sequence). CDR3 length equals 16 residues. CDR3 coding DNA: TGTGCCAGCAGCTCCTCGACAGGGGGCCGGGGATACGAGCAGTACTTC. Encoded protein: CASSSSTGGRGYEQYF.

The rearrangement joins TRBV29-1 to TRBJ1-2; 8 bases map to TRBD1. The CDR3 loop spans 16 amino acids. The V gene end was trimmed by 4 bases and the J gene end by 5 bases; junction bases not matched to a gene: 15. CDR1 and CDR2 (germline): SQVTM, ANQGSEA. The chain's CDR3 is CSVAEDRADRLYGYTF. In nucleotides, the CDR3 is TGCAGCGTTGCCGAGGACAGGGCGGATCGGCTGTATGGCTACACCTTC.

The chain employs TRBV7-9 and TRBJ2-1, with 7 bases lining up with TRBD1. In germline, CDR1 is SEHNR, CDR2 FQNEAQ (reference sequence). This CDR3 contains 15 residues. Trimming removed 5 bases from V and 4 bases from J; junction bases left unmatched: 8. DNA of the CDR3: TGTGCCAGCAGCGAATTGGGACAGCGATACAATGAGCAGTTCTTC. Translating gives CASSELGQRYNEQFF.

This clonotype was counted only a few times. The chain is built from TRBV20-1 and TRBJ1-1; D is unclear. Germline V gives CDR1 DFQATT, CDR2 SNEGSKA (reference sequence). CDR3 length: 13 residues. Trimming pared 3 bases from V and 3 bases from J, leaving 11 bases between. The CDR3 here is CSASTVTDTEAFF. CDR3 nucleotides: TGCAGTGCTAGTACAGTGACGGACACTGAAGCTTTCTTT.

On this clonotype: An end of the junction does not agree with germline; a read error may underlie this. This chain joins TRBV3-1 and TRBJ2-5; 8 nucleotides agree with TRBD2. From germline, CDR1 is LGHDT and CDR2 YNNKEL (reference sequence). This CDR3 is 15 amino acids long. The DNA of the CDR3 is TGTGCCGGCAGCCAAGTAATCGACCTAGCGGGGACCCAGTACTTC. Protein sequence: CAGSQVIDLAGTQYF.

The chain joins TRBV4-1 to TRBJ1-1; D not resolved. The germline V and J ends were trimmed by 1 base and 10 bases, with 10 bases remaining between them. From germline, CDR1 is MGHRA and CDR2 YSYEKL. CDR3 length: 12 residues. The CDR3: CASSQGSNIAFF. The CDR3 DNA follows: TGCGCCAGCAGCCAAGGGTCGAATATAGCTTTCTTT.

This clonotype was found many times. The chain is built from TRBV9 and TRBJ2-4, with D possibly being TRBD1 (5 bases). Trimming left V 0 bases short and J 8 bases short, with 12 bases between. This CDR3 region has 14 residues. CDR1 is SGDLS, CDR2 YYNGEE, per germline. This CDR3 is CASSVEGQGHIQYF. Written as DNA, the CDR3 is TGTGCCAGCAGCGTAGAGGGGCAGGGTCACATTCAGTACTTC.

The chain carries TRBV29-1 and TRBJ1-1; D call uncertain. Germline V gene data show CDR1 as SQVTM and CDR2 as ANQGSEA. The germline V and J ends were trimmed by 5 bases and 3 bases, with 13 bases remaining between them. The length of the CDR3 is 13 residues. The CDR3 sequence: CSVNEESYTEAFF. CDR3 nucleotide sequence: TGCAGCGTTAATGAAGAGTCCTACACTGAAGCTTTCTTT.